The following is a T cell receptor (beta chain) sequence with its context. The PCR had 60 Vbeta and 13 Jbeta primers. Using immunoSEQ multiplex PCR, the repertoire was profiled, and TCRdb retains in-frame clones only, with some absent. The sample is made up of roughly 100,000 clones, and the top ten hold 3% to 3.5% of it. The data stem from a study of cytomegalovirus exposure and HLA in healthy donors. The sample consisted of PBMCs. This clonotype was sampled from a man aged 35-49 years in good health and CMV-seronegative.

CDR3 sequence reads: CASSTGLVTDTQYF. For the CDR3, the DNA is TGTGCCAGCAGCACCGGACTAGTTACAGATACGCAGTATTTT. J is TRBJ2-3 and V is TRBV13; 7 bases align to TRBD2. Germline V lookup: CDR1 PRHDT, CDR2 FYEKMQ (reference sequence). This CDR3 is 14 amino acids long. Germline trimming cut 5 bases from V and 3 bases from J; bases unmatched to any gene: 5.